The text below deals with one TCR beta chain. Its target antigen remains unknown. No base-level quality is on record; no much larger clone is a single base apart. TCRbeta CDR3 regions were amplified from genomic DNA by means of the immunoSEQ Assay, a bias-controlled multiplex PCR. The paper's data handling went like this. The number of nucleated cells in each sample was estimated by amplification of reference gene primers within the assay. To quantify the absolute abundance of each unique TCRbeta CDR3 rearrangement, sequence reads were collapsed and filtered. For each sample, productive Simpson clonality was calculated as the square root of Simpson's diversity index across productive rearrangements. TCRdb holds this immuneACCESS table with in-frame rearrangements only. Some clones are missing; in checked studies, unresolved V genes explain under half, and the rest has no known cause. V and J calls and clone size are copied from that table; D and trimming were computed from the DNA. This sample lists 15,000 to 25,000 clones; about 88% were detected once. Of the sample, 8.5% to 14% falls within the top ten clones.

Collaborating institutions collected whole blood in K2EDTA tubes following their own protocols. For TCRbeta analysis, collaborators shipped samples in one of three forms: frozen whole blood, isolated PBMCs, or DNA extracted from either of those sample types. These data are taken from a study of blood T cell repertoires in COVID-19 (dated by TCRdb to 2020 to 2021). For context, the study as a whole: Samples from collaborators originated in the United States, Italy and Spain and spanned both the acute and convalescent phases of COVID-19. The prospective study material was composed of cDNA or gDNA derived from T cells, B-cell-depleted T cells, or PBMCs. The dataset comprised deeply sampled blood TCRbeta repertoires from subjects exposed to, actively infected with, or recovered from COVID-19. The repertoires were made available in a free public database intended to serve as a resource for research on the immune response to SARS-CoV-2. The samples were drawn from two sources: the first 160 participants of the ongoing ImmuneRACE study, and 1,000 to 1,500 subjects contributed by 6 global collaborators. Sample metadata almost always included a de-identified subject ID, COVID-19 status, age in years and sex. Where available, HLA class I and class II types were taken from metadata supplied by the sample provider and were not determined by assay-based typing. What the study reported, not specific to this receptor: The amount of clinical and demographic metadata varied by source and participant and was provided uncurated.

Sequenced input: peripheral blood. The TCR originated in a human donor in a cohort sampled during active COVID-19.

CDR3 region: CASSQDPRGVDTIYF. The DNA is as follows: TGTGCCAGCAGCCAAGATCCCCGCGGGGTGGACACCATATATTTT. The chain joins TRBV4-2 to TRBJ1-3, with the D gene uncertain. V sheds 0 bases and J sheds 8 bases, leaving 14 bases between their ends. The germline V gene provides CDR1 LGHNA and CDR2 YNFKEQ. From cysteine to phenylalanine, the CDR3 is 15 amino acids long. Only the CDR3 part of the read is kept: 45 bases, read in frame from the first base.